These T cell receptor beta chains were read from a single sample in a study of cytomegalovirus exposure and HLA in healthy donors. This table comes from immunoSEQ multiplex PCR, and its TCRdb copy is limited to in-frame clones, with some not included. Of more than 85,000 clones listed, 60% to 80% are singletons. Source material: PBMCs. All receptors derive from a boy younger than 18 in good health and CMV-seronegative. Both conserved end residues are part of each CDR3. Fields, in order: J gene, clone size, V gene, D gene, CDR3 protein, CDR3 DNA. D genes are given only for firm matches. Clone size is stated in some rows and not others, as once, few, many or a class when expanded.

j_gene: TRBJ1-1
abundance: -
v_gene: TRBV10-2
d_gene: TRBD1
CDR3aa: CASYDRGVRAFF
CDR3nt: TGCGCCAGCTACGACAGGGGAGTGCGAGCTTTCTTT

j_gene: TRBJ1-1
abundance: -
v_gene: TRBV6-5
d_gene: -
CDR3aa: CASSYRGAEAFF
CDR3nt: TGTGCCAGCAGTTACAGGGGCGCTGAAGCTTTCTTT

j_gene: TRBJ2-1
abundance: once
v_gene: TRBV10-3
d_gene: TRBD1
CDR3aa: CAISTGVYNEQFF
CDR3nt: TGTGCCATCAGCACAGGGGTTTACAATGAGCAGTTCTTC

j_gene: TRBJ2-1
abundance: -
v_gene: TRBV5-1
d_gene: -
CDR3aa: CASSLVSPGDEQFF
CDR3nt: TGCGCCAGCAGCTTGGTATCTCCGGGGGATGAGCAGTTCTTC

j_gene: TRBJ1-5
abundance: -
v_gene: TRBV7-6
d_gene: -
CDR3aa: CASSLRPTGQPQHF
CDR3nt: TGTGCCAGCAGCTTACGTCCCACAGGGCAGCCCCAGCATTTT

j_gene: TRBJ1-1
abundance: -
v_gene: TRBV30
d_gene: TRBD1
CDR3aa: CAWSSTGVYTEAFF
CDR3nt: TGTGCCTGGAGTTCGACAGGGGTGTACACTGAAGCTTTCTTT

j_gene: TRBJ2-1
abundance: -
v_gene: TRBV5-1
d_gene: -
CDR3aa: CASSLAASSDEQFF
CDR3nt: TGCGCCAGCAGCTTGGCCGCTAGCAGCGATGAGCAGTTCTTC

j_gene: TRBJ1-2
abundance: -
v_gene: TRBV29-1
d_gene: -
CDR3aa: CSVEDPDYGYTF
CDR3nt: TGCAGCGTTGAAGATCCTGACTATGGCTACACCTTC

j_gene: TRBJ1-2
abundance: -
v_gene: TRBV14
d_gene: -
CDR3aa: CASSQGAYGYTF
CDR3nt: TGTGCCAGCAGCCAAGGGGCCTATGGCTACACCTTC

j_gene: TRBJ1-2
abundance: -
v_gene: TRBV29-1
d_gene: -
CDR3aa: CSVESGGYTGYTF
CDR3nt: TGCAGCGTTGAATCGGGCGGGTACACTGGCTACACCTTC

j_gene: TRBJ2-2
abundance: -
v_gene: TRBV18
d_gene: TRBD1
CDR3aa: CASSPNRGRTGELFF
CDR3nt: TGTGCCAGCTCACCGAACAGGGGTCGGACCGGGGAGCTGTTTTTT

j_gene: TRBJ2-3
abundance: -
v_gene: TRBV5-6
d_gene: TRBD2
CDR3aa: CASSLLAGGTSTDTQYF
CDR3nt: TGTGCCAGCAGCTTGTTAGCGGGGGGGACTAGCACAGATACGCAGTATTTT

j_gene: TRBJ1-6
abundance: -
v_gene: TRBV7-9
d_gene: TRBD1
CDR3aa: CASSPTGTGRVYNSPLHF
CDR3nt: TGTGCCAGCAGCCCGACCGGGACAGGGAGGGTTTATAATTCACCCCTCCACTTT

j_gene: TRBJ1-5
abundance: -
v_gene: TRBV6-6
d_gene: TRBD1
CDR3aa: CASSFTGAPNQPQHF
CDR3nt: TGTGCCAGCAGTTTTACAGGGGCTCCTAATCAGCCCCAGCATTTT

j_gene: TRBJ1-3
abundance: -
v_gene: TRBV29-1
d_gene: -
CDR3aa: CSVGFGNTIYF
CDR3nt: TGCAGCGTCGGGTTCGGAAACACCATATATTTT

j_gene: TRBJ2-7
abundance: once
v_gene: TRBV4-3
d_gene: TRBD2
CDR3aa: CASSQDTFPGANQAGGYEQYF
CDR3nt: TGCGCCAGCAGCCAAGATACATTCCCAGGGGCGAATCAGGCGGGGGGATACGAGCAGTACTTC

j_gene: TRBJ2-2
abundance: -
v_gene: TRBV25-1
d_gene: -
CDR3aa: CASSDAGLGTGELFF
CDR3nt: TGTGCCAGCAGTGATGCGGGGTTGGGCACCGGGGAGCTGTTTTTT

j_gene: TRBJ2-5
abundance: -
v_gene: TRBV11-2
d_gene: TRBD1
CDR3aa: CASSQSPQGHQETQYF
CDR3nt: TGTGCCAGCAGCCAAAGTCCACAGGGGCACCAAGAGACCCAGTACTTC